The 31 T cell receptor beta chains reported below all come from one sample, sequenced in a study of cytomegalovirus exposure and HLA in healthy donors (dated by TCRdb to about 2017). Library construction relied on the immunoSEQ multiplex PCR assay. For the multiplex PCR, a mixture combining 60 forward primers for TCR Vbeta segments and 13 reverse primers for TCR Jbeta segments was used. The clones in this table, taken by TCRdb from immuneACCESS, are in-frame only. Not every clone is retained; where verified, under half of the shortfall comes from an unresolved V gene, and the cause of the rest is unknown. Here the sample has 140,000 or so clones; 76% occur a single time. The top ten constitute 1.5% to 2% of the sample. The sequencing sample was made of PBMCs. Receptors originate from a man aged 40-49 years in good health and CMV-seronegative.

This rearrangement joins TRBV15 to TRBJ2-7; TRBD1 matches at 8 bases. The CDR3 covers 14 residues. Germline V CDR1 and CDR2: LNHNV, YYDKDF (reference sequence). The V and J ends lost 5 bases and 3 bases, in that order; junction bases with no gene match: 6. This CDR3 reads CATSYDRGLYEQYF. The CDR3 region has the DNA TGTGCCACCAGCTACGACAGGGGCCTCTACGAGCAGTACTTC.

This rearrangement joins TRBV10-3 to TRBJ2-1; 7 bases match TRBD2. The CDR3 is 11 amino acids. The ends lost 8 bases at V and 9 bases at J; junction bases unmatched: 4. Per the germline V gene, CDR1 is ENHRY and CDR2 is SYGVKD. The CDR3 loop reads CAIGRLAEQFF. CDR3 nucleotides: TGTGCCATCGGCAGACTAGCTGAGCAGTTCTTC.

This sequence joins TRBV4-1 and TRBJ2-5; TRBD1 matches at 8 bases. In germline, CDR1 is MGHRA, CDR2 YSYEKL. The J segment lost 5 bases and the V segment lost 2 bases, leaving 10 bases of the junction unmatched. This CDR3 spans 16 amino acids. CDR3 nucleotides: TGCGCCAGCAGCCAACTGTACAGGGGGGTCCGGGAGACCCAGTACTTC. It specifies CASSQLYRGVRETQYF.

This rearrangement joins TRBV7-2 to TRBJ1-1; D uncertain. V shed 5 bases and J shed 6 bases, with 16 bases lying between them. Germline V gene lookup returns CDR1 SGHTA and CDR2 FQGNSA. This CDR3 is 14 amino acids long. The CDR3 bases are TGTGCCAGCAGCCCCCGTTTGAGGGCGGCTGAAGCTTTCTTT. Residues: CASSPRLRAAEAFF.

The J gene is TRBJ1-1, the V gene TRBV5-6, with D possibly matching TRBD1 (5 bases). Germline V gene data show CDR1 as SGHDT and CDR2 as YYEEEE. Trimming took off 5 bases at V and 4 bases at J, with 9 bases between the two ends. The length of the CDR3 is 12 residues. This CDR3 reads CASSSGGTEAFF. The DNA for the CDR3 is TGTGCCAGCAGTTCCGGGGGCACTGAAGCTTTCTTT.

J is TRBJ2-7 and V is TRBV27; possible D gene TRBD2, 6 bases. CDR3 length: 15 residues. The germline V gene has CDR1 MNHEY and CDR2 SMNVEV (reference sequence). V was trimmed by 8 bases and J by 1 base, leaving 18 bases between them. The CDR3 loop reads CASGLLGGTSYEQYF. CDR3 in DNA: TGTGCCAGCGGGCTGTTGGGGGGTACGTCCTACGAGCAGTACTTC.

This clone was observed once. The rearrangement joins TRBV19 to TRBJ2-3; D is perhaps TRBD1 (6 bases). V lost 4 bases to trimming and J lost 2 bases, with 13 bases between them. The length of the CDR3 is 15 residues. CDR1 and CDR2 from the germline V gene are LNHDA and SQIVND (reference sequence). The CDR3 here is CASSRAGALTDTQYF. CDR3 DNA: TGTGCCAGTAGTAGGGCAGGGGCACTCACAGATACGCAGTATTTT.

The V gene is TRBV5-6, the J gene TRBJ2-3; TRBD2 aligns across 8 bases. Trimming took 6 bases from V and 3 from J; bases not matched to a gene: 9. CDR1 is SGHDT, CDR2 YYEEEE, per germline. The CDR3 totals 15 residues. The DNA of the CDR3 is TGTGCCAGCAATCACGGACTAGCTGCTACAGATACGCAGTATTTT. Protein product: CASNHGLAATDTQYF.

This clone showed up just a few times. The genes are TRBV19 and TRBJ1-2; 8 bases are a match to TRBD1. The germline CDR1 and CDR2 sequences are LNHDA and SQIVND (reference sequence). The CDR3 is made up of 14 amino acids. The trim removed 7 bases at V and 8 bases at J, leaving 12 bases unmatched. The CDR3 sequence: CASNPGQAPRGYTF. The CDR3 bases are TGTGCCAGTAATCCGGGACAGGCGCCGAGGGGCTACACCTTC.

This clone showed up just a few times. The genes are TRBV9 and TRBJ2-3; TRBD1 matches at 8 bases. J was trimmed by 5 bases and V by 0 bases; bases with no gene match: 5. CDR3 size: 15 residues. Germline values: CDR1 SGDLS, CDR2 YYNGEE. Here the CDR3 DNA reads TGTGCCAGCAGCGTAGACACAGGGGGGATAGATACGCAGTATTTT. This gives the protein CASSVDTGGIDTQYF.

A remark on this clone: The junction departs from germline at one end; a sequencing error may be responsible. Other nucleotide sequences from this sample produce the same CDR3. The chain couples TRBV28 to TRBJ2-5, with D possibly TRBD1 on 5 matching bases. Germline lookup yields CDR1 MDHEN and CDR2 SYDVKM. The CDR3 spans 16 residues. As DNA, the CDR3 is TGTGCCAGCAGCGACCCCGGACATTTGTACCAAGAGACTCAGTACTTC. It yields the protein CASSDPGHLYQETQYF. Variable domain in full (rest from reference TRBV28 and TRBJ2-5): DVKVTQSSRYLVKRTGEKVFLECVQDMDHENMFWYRQDPGLGLRLIYFSYDVKMKEKGDIPEGYSVSREKKERFSLILESASTNQTSMYLCASSDPGHLYQETQYFGPGTRLLVL.

The chain joins TRBV10-1 to TRBJ2-5, with a weak D call TRBD1 (6 bases). V was cut by 8 bases and J by 5 bases, with 15 bases left in between. Germline V gene data show CDR1 as WNHNN and CDR2 as SYGVQD (reference sequence). This CDR3 has 13 residues. The chain's CDR3 is CASSGQWRETQYF. DNA of the CDR3: TGCGCCAGCTCCGGACAGTGGCGGGAGACCCAGTACTTC.

This rearrangement joins TRBV5-1 to TRBJ1-1, with TRBD1 identical over 9 bases. Losses at the gene ends were 4 bases for V and 5 bases for J; bases not matched to a gene: 6. Germline assignment: CDR1 SGHRS and CDR2 YFSETQ. The CDR3 is 14 residues long. CDR3 in DNA: TGCGCCAGCAGCCCCCGGGACAGGGAAACTGAAGCTTTCTTT. Translated: CASSPRDRETEAFF.

The chain employs TRBV14 and TRBJ1-6; 7 bases are a match to TRBD1. Germline lookup yields CDR1 SGHDN and CDR2 FVKESK. This CDR3 has 14 amino acids. J was trimmed by 7 bases and V by 4 bases; bases with no gene match: 4. The CDR3 here is CASSRGTENSPLHF. CDR3 sequence (DNA): TGTGCCAGCAGCCGCGGGACAGAGAATTCACCCCTCCACTTT.

The genes are TRBV5-5 and TRBJ2-5, with D possibly being TRBD2 (5 bases). This CDR3 contains 16 residues. Trimming took off 0 bases at V and 1 base at J, with 13 bases between the two ends. Germline V CDR1 and CDR2: SGHKS, YYEKEE (reference sequence). The CDR3 sequence: CASSLVPGNLQETQYF. CDR3 nucleotide sequence: TGTGCCAGCAGCTTGGTTCCGGGAAATCTCCAAGAGACCCAGTACTTC.

The chain combines TRBV13 with TRBJ2-5; 8 positions match TRBD1. The CDR3 spans 14 residues. Germline CDR1 reads PRHDT; CDR2 reads FYEKMQ (reference sequence). With V trimmed by 5 bases and J by 4 bases, 6 bases remained unmatched. The CDR3 reads CASSTRTGRETQYF. The CDR3 nucleotides are TGTGCCAGCAGCACAAGGACAGGGAGAGAGACCCAGTACTTC. Full variable domain (rest looked up from reference TRBV13 and TRBJ2-5): AAGVIQSPRHLIKEKRETATLKCYPIPRHDTVYWYQQGPGQDPQFLISFYEKMQSDKGSIPDRFSAQQFSDYHSELNMSSLELGDSALYFCASSTRTGRETQYFGPGTRLLVL.

The chain is built from TRBV6-5 and TRBJ2-1, with TRBD2 as a possible D gene (5 bases). Germline CDR1 reads MNHEY; CDR2 reads SVGAGI. CDR3 length: 13 amino acids. Deletions cut 5 bases from V and 12 bases from J, with 17 bases between. Here the CDR3 DNA reads TGTGCCAGCAGTGCGTCTTTAACGGGGAGGCAGTTCTTC. Protein: CASSASLTGRQFF.

V is TRBV6-1 and J is TRBJ1-1; tentative D call: TRBD1 (5 bases). The germline gives CDR1 MNHNS, CDR2 SASEGT. V was cut by 0 bases and J by 5 bases, with 16 bases left in between. The CDR3 covers 16 residues. The CDR3 DNA is TGTGCCAGCAGTGAAGCCCGATTTGGGGCCGGGACTGAAGCTTTCTTT. This gives the protein CASSEARFGAGTEAFF.

This clone showed up just a few times. The genes are TRBV6-4 and TRBJ2-3; 11 bases match TRBD2. Trimming removed 10 bases from V and 9 bases from J; junction bases left unmatched: 6. Germline loops: CDR1 MRHNA, CDR2 SNTAGT. The CDR3 contains 12 residues. The CDR3, as DNA: TGTGCCACCTCCTTAGCGGGAGGGACGCAGTATTTT. Protein sequence: CATSLAGGTQYF.

The J gene is TRBJ2-7, the V gene TRBV4-2, with 9 positions matching TRBD2. The CDR3 runs 15 residues. The junction had 8 bases not matched to a gene; V was cut back by 2 bases and J by 6 bases. Germline V lookup: CDR1 LGHNA, CDR2 YNFKEQ. CDR3 sequence reads: CASSQPGTSLSEQYF. The CDR3 DNA is TGTGCCAGCAGCCAACCCGGGACTAGCTTAAGCGAGCAGTACTTC.

This clone was counted a single time. The chain links TRBV28 to TRBJ2-3; no clear D. V gave up 1 base and J gave up 6 bases, with 14 bases separating them. CDR3 size: 15 residues. Germline V gene lookup returns CDR1 MDHEN and CDR2 SYDVKM. The DNA for the CDR3 is TGTGCCAGCAGTTTATCCGGCGGTCACACTGATACGCAGTATTTT. This sequence encodes CASSLSGGHTDTQYF.

V usage is TRBV5-5 and J usage is TRBJ2-3; 9 nucleotides match TRBD1. Germline V CDR1 and CDR2: SGHKS, YYEKEE (reference sequence). This CDR3 is 18 amino acids long. V lost 2 bases, J lost 3 bases, and 13 bases stayed unmatched. The CDR3 DNA follows: TGTGCCAGCAGCTTCGGGACAGGGCTAGCGGTGGGGACAGATACGCAGTATTTT. The encoded protein is CASSFGTGLAVGTDTQYF. The variable domain in full, with the rest retrieved from reference TRBV5-5 and TRBJ2-3, is DAGVTQSPTHLIKTRGQQVTLRCSPISGHKSVSWYQQVLGQGPQFIFQYYEKEERGRGNFPDRFSARQFPNYSSELNVNALLLGDSALYLCASSFGTGLAVGTDTQYFGPGTRLTVL.

The V and J genes are TRBV5-6 and TRBJ2-3, with 8 bases lining up with TRBD2. Germline V gives CDR1 SGHDT, CDR2 YYEEEE. Germline trimming cut 0 bases from V and 6 bases from J; bases unmatched to any gene: 6. CDR3 length: 15 amino acids. As DNA, the CDR3 is TGTGCCAGCAGCTTGGTCGGGACTAGTTTTGATACGCAGTATTTT. Its protein product is CASSLVGTSFDTQYF.

The rearrangement uses TRBV2 and TRBJ2-3; 7 bases are a match to TRBD2. This CDR3 contains 16 residues. The V gene end was trimmed by 2 bases and the J gene end by 4 bases; junction bases not matched to a gene: 9. Per the germline V gene, CDR1 is SNHLY and CDR2 is FYNNEI. CDR3: CASSEFWEGPPDTQYF. In DNA, the CDR3 is TGTGCCAGCAGTGAATTTTGGGAGGGCCCCCCAGATACGCAGTATTTT.

The chain's CDR3 is CSVVVRGTYTEAFF. CDR3 DNA sequence: TGCAGCGTTGTGGTGCGGGGGACATACACTGAAGCTTTCTTT. J is TRBJ1-1 and V is TRBV29-1, with D possibly being TRBD1 (6 bases). The CDR3 loop spans 14 amino acids. The V and J ends lost 4 bases and 3 bases respectively, with 15 bases between them. Per the germline V gene, CDR1 is SQVTM and CDR2 is ANQGSEA. Full variable domain (missing parts from reference TRBV29-1 and TRBJ1-1): SAVISQKPSRDICQRGTSLTIQCQVDSQVTMMFWYRQQPGQSLTLIATANQGSEATYESGFVIDKFPISRPNLTFSTLTVSNMSPEDSSIYLCSVVVRGTYTEAFFGQGTRLTVV.

V gene TRBV9 combines with J gene TRBJ2-1, with D perhaps matching TRBD2 (5 bases). V was trimmed by 2 bases and J by 6 bases, leaving 15 bases between them. The CDR3 is 15 residues long. Germline V gives CDR1 SGDLS, CDR2 YYNGEE. The CDR3 spells CASSVTETTFNEQFF. CDR3 bases: TGTGCCAGCAGCGTGACCGAGACTACATTCAATGAGCAGTTCTTC.

V usage is TRBV28 and J usage is TRBJ2-7, with D hard to call. Between the trimmed V and J ends, which lost 0 bases and 3 bases, there was a span of 6 bases. CDR3 size: 13 residues. Germline CDR1 reads MDHEN; CDR2 reads SYDVKM. As DNA, the CDR3 is TGTGCCAGCAGTTTATGGGCCCGCTACGAGCAGTACTTC. It is translated as CASSLWARYEQYF. The full variable domain, rest sourced from reference TRBV28 and TRBJ2-7, is DVKVTQSSRYLVKRTGEKVFLECVQDMDHENMFWYRQDPGLGLRLIYFSYDVKMKEKGDIPEGYSVSREKKERFSLILESASTNQTSMYLCASSLWARYEQYFGPGTRLTVT.

The genes are TRBV18 and TRBJ2-7, with D unresolved. Germline CDR1 reads KGHSH; CDR2 reads LQKENI. The CDR3 spans 15 residues. Between the trimmed V and J ends, which lost 0 bases and 2 bases, there was a span of 11 bases. The CDR3 spells CASSPPMNSAYEQYF. DNA of the CDR3: TGTGCCAGCTCACCACCAATGAACTCCGCCTACGAGCAGTACTTC.

The chain is built from TRBV7-6 and TRBJ2-1; TRBD2 might be the D (7 bases). The CDR3 has 15 residues. Trimming shortened V by 5 bases and J by 2 bases, and 13 bases separated the two germline ends. CDR1 is SGHVS and CDR2 is FNYEAQ in the germline V gene. This CDR3 reads CASSDSGGAYNEQFF. CDR3 bases: TGTGCCAGCAGCGATTCGGGGGGCGCCTACAATGAGCAGTTCTTC.

This rearrangement joins TRBV4-2 to TRBJ2-2, with 9 bases that match TRBD2. The V gene's germline CDR1 is LGHNA and CDR2 YNFKEQ. Trimming at V came to 4 bases and at J to 0 bases, leaving 3 bases not matched to a gene. CDR3 size: 16 residues. DNA of the CDR3: TGTGCCAGCAGCCCTAGCGGGACCGCGAACACCGGGGAGCTGTTTTTT. Encoded protein: CASSPSGTANTGELFF.

This clone has a handful of counts. This rearrangement joins TRBV28 to TRBJ2-1; unclear D gene. Germline assignment: CDR1 MDHEN and CDR2 SYDVKM. The V end was cut by 8 bases, the J end by 5 bases, with 7 bases between. This CDR3 is built from 11 residues. The CDR3 loop reads CASRENNEQFF. DNA for the CDR3: TGTGCCAGCCGTGAGAACAATGAGCAGTTCTTC.